This TCR beta chain was obtained from a study of CD8 T cells in ankylosing spondylitis. With regard to this clonotype: Its antigen is not identified.

TCRdb processed the 5' RACE reads anew with MiXCR; each CDR3 protein has one entry. The table shows hundreds of thousands of distinct CDR3 sequences, with 25% to 30% occurring only once. Study conclusions and caveats: The study identified a TCR beta motif of under ten highly homologous variants that appeared characteristic of ankylosing spondylitis blood. As reported, disease-linked clones showed significant enrichment in matched ankylosing spondylitis synovial fluid.

Per germline, CDR1 SGHTA and CDR2 FQGNSA. This CDR3 spans 18 amino acids. The V end lost 6 bases, the J end lost 4 bases, and 24 bases lay between the germline ends. The sample taken for sequencing was blood, either unsorted or a sorted T cell fraction (not recorded which). The J gene is TRBJ2-2, the V gene TRBV7-2; TRBD1 might be the D (6 bases). This clonotype was sampled from a male donor with ankylosing spondylitis. The CDR3 DNA is TGTGCCAGCAGTTTTGCCCCCCTGGGCAGGGGAAGCACCGGGGAGCTGTTTTTT. Protein product: CASSFAPLGRGSTGELFF.